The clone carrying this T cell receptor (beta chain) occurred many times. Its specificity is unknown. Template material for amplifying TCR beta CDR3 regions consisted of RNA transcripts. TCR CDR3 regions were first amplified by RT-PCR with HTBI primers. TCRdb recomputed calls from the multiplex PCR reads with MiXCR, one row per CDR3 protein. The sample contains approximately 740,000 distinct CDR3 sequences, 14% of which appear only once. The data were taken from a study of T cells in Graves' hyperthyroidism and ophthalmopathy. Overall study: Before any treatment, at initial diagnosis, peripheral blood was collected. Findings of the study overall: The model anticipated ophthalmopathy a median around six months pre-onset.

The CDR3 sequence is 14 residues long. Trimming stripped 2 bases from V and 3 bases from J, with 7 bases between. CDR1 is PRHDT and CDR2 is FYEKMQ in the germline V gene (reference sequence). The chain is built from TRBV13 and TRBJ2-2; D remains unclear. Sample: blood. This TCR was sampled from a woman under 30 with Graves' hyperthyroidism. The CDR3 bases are TGTGCCAGCAGCTTATACACGTACACCGGGGAGCTGTTTTTT. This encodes CASSLYTYTGELFF.